The source of this T cell receptor (beta chain) is a study of blood T cell repertoires in COVID-19. In the study overall: COVID-19 samples collected from the United States, Italy and Spain covered acute and convalescent phases.

The germline V gene encodes CDR1 SNHLY and CDR2 FYNNEI. The germline V and J ends were trimmed by 7 bases and 2 bases, with 9 bases remaining between them. This CDR3 has 12 amino acids. Authors' analysis steps: Nucleated cell number was recorded as an estimate derived from reference gene primer amplification. Here immunoSEQ multiplex PCR was the method, and the copy in TCRdb shows in-frame clones only, minus some. That table gives V, J and clone size, and the DNA gave D and trimming. Of 200,000 to 300,000 clones listed, around nine tenths are singletons. Individuals aged about 18 to 89 years were recruited from some 26 US areas. Cohort allocation depended upon clinical history that participants reported.

Sequenced sample: PBMCs or T cells enriched from blood (not recorded which). The chain joins TRBV2 to TRBJ2-7; D possibly corresponds to TRBD1 (6 bases). The receptor was isolated from a woman between 18 and 29 years old who had recovered from COVID-19. The CDR3 loop is CASTRTAYEQYF. The CDR3 region has the DNA TGTGCCAGCACAAGGACAGCCTACGAGCAGTACTTC.